The clone carrying this T cell receptor beta chain was counted ten times or more. The antigen remains unidentified. These data come from a study of beta chain features in type 1 diabetes. Across the study: There was similarity between patients and healthy donors in age, gender and cell yields. Examination covered fewer than 110 million sorted cells spanning all samples.

Expressed TCRB transcripts were sequenced because the entire RNA isolate underwent reverse transcription. TCRdb's table, derived via immunoSEQ multiplex PCR, lists solely in-frame clones and lacks some. The sample yields 150,000 to 190,000 clones, 9% to 12% seen once. Study-wide results and limits: When VDJ junctions were examined, type 1 diabetes patients showed fewer insertions and more deletions. A greater similarity of naive, central memory and Treg TCRB repertoires was seen among patients than among healthy donors. Moderate yet significant TCRB CDR3 shortening was seen in Type 1 diabetes patients in all four CD4+ subsets.

The source of this sequence is a man aged 25-45 years with type 1 diabetes. Sequencing input: central memory CD4+ T cells from blood.

The CDR3 here is CASGMGLAKNIQYF. The CDR3 DNA is TGTGCCAGCGGAATGGGACTAGCCAAAAACATTCAGTACTTC. This chain uses TRBV19 with TRBJ2-4, with D possibly TRBD2 on 6 matching bases. Germline V lookup: CDR1 LNHDA, CDR2 SQIVND (reference sequence). V lost 9 bases and J lost 0, with 12 bases in between. There are 14 residues in the CDR3.